This TCR beta chain was retrieved from a study of neurological immune-mediated disorders. The team produced cDNA through 5'RACE using 10-nucleotide random UMIs. Every sequencing run generated over 180 million TCR-beta sequences from 15-18 subjects. One entry per CDR3 protein results from TCRdb running MiXCR on the 5' RACE reads. This table has around 64,000 distinct CDR3 sequences, 9.5% to 15% appearing once. The study built unsorted libraries from 2 million PBMCs kept at -80 C. This clonotype occurred many times. Germline V gene lookup returns CDR1 SGHRS and CDR2 YFSETQ. CDR3 size: 16 residues. The V and J ends lost 4 bases and 0 bases respectively, with 13 bases between them.

The receptor's source is a woman aged 55-69 years with HTLV-1-associated myelopathy (HAM/TSP). The gene calls are TRBV5-1 and TRBJ2-2, with D uncertain. What was sequenced was PBMCs. CDR3 bases: TGCGCCAGCAGCGTTAGGTCCCCAGCGAACACCGGGGAGCTGTTTTTT. It codes for CASSVRSPANTGELFF.